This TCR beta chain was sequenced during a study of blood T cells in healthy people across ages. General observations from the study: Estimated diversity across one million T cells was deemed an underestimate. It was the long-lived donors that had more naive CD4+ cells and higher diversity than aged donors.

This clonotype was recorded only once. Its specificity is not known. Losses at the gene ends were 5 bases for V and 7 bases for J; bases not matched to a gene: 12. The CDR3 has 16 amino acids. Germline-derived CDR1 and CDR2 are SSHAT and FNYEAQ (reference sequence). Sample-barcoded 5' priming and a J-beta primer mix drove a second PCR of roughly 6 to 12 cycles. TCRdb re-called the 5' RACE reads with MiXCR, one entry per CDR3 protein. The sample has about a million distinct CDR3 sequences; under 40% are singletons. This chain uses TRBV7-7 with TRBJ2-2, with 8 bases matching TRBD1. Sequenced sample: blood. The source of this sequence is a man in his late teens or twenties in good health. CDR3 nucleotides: TGTGCCAGCAGCCCCTCGCGCAGGGGGCTAATCGGGGAGCTGTTTTTT. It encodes CASSPSRRGLIGELFF.